The clone carrying this T cell receptor beta chain was found once. While infection was still active, Seattle patients were enrolled and then followed longitudinally. This sample is part of a study of blood T cell repertoires in COVID-19. Overall study: COVID-19 samples, acute and convalescent, were from the United States, Italy and Spain. Nucleic acid was either cDNA or gDNA, and it came from T cells, B-cell-depleted T cells, or PBMCs.

Per the study methods: The authors estimated nucleated cell counts from reference gene primer amplification. Generated by immunoSEQ multiplex PCR, the TCRdb table keeps only in-frame clones and is missing some. V and J calls and clone size are those listed in that table; D and trimming were worked out from the DNA. The sample has about 440,000 clones; about 91% are singletons. The CDR3 runs to 12 residues. Trimming removed 4 bases at V and 7 bases at J, with 8 bases between. The V gene's germline CDR1 is LGHDT and CDR2 YNNKEL (reference sequence). This chain joins TRBV3-1 (or the pseudogene TRBV3-2) and TRBJ1-5; no firm D call. The sequencing input was peripheral blood. The sequence was obtained from a woman between 50 and 59 years old with COVID-19, enrolled during active disease. The CDR3 spells CASSLGEQPQHF. Written as DNA, the CDR3 is TGTGCCAGCAGCCTAGGAGAGCAGCCCCAGCATTTT.